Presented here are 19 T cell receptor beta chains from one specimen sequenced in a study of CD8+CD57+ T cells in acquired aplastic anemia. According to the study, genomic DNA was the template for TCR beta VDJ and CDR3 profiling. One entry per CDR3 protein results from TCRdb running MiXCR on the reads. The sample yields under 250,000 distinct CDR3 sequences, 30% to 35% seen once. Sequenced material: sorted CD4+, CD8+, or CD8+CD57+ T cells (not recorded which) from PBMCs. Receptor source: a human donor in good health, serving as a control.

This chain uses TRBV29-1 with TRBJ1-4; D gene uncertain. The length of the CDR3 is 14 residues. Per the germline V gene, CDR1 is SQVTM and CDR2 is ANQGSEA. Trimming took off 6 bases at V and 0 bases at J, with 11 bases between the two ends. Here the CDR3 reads CSVEALATNEKLFF. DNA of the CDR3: TGCAGCGTCGAGGCGTTGGCAACTAATGAAAAACTGTTTTTT.

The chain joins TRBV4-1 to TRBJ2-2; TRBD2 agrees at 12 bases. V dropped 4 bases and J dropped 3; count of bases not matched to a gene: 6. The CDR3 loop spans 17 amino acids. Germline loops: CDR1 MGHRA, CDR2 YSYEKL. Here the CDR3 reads CASSLRLAGVDTGELFF. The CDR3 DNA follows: TGCGCCAGCAGCCTTCGACTAGCGGGAGTAGACACCGGGGAGCTGTTTTTT.

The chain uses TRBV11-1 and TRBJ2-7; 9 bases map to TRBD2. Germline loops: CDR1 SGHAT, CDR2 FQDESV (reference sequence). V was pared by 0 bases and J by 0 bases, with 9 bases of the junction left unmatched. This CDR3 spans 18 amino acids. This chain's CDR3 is CASSLASTSGPYSYEQYF. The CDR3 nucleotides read TGTGCCAGCAGCTTAGCTAGCACTAGCGGGCCCTACTCCTACGAGCAGTACTTC.

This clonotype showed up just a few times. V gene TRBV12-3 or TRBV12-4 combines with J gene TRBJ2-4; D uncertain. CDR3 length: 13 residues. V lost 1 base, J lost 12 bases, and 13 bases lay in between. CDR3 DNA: TGTGCCAGCAGTTTAGTCCAGCTTTCAGCTCAGTACTTC. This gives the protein CASSLVQLSAQYF.

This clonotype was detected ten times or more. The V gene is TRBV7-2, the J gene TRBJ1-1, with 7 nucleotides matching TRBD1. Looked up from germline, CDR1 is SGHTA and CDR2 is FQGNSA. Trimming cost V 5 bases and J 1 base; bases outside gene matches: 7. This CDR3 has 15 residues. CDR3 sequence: CASSDQTGWNTEAFF. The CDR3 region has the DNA TGTGCCAGCAGCGACCAGACAGGGTGGAACACTGAAGCTTTCTTT.

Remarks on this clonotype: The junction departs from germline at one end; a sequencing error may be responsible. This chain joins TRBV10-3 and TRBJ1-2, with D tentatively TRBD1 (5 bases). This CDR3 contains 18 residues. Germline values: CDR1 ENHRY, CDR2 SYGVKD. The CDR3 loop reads CAISSRGEPGGGNCGYTF. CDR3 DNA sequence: TGTGCCATCAGTTCGCGAGGGGAACCGGGTGGCGGTAACTGTGGCTACACCTTC.

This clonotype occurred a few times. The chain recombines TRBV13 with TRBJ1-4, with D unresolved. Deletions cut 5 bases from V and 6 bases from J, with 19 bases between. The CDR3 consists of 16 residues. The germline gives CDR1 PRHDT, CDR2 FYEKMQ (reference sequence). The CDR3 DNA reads TGTGCCAGCAGCCGAAACCTGTATGCAGAGGATGAAAAACTGTTTTTT. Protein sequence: CASSRNLYAEDEKLFF.

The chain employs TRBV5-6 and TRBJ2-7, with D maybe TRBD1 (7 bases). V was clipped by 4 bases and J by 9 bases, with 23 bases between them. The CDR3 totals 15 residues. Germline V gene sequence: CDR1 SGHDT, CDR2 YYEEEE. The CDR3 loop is CASSPRGAGGPAQYF. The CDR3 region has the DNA TGTGCCAGCAGCCCGAGGGGTGCAGGGGGGCCGGCGCAGTACTTC.

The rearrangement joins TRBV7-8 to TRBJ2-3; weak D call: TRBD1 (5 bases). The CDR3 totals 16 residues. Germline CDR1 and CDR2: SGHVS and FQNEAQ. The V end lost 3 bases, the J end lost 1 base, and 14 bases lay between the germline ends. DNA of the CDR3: TGTGCCAGCAGCTTCGACAGTAAGATCGGCACAGATACGCAGTATTTT. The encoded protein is CASSFDSKIGTDTQYF.

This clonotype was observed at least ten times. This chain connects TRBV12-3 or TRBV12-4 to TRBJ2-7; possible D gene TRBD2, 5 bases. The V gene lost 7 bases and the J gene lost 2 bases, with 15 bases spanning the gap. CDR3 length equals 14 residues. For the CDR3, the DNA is TGTGCCAGCACCACCGAGAGCGGCACCTACGAGCAGTACTTC. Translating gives CASTTESGTYEQYF.

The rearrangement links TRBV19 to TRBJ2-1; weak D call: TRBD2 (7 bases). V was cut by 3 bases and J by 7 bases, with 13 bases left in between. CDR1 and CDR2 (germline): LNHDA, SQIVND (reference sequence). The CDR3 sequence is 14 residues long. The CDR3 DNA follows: TGTGCCAGTAGTATTGTGGAGGGGGGGAATGAGCAGTTCTTC. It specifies CASSIVEGGNEQFF.

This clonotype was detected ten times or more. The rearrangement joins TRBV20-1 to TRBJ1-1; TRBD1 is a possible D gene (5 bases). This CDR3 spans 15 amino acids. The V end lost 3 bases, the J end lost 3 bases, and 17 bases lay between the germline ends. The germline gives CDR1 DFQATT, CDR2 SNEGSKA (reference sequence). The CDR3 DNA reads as TGCAGTGCTAGGGAGGGGTCTCAGGTGCACACTGAAGCTTTCTTT. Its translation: CSAREGSQVHTEAFF.

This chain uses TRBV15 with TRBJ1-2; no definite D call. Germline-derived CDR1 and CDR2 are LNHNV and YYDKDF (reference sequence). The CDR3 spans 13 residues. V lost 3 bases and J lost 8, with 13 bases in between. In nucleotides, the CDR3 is TGTGCCACCAGCAGCGTCCAGGCGCTAGGCTACACCTTC. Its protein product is CATSSVQALGYTF.

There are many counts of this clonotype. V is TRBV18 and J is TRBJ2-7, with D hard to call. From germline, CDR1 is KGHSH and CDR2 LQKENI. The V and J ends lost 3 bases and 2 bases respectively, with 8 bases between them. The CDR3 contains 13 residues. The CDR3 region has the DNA TGTGCCAGCTCACCCGGCAGGACCTACGAGCAGTACTTC. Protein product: CASSPGRTYEQYF.

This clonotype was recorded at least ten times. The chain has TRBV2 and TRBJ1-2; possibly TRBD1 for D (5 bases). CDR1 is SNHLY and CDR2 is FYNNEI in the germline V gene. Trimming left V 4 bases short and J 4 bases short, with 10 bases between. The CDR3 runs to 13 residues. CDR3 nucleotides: TGTGCCAGCAGTGGGGACTCAAGCTATGGCTACACCTTC. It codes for CASSGDSSYGYTF.

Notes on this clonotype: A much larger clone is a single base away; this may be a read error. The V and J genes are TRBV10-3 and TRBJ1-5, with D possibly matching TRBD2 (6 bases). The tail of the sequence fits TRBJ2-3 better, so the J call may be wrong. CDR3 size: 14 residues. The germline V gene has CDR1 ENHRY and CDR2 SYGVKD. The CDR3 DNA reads TGTGCCAGCGGGGAGTGGGCAGGCACAGATACGCAGTATTTT. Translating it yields CASGEWAGTDTQYF.

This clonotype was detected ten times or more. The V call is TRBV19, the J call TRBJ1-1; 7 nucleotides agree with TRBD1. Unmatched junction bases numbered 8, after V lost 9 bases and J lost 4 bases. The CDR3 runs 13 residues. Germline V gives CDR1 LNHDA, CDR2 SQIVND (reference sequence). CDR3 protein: CASMTGRITEAFF. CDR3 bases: TGTGCCAGCATGACAGGGCGGATCACTGAAGCTTTCTTT.

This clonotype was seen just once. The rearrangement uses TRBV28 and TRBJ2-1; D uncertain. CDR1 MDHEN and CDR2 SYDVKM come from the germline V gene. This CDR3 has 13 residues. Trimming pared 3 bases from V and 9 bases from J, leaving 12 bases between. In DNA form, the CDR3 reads TGTGCCAGCAGTTTGGGCCCCCAGGCTGAGCAGTTCTTC. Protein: CASSLGPQAEQFF.

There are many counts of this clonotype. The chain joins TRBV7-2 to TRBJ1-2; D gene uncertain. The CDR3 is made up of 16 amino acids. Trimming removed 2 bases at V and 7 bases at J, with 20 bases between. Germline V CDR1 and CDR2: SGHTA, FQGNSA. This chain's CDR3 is CASSLLVGGGISGYTF. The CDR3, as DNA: TGTGCCAGCAGCTTATTAGTGGGCGGAGGCATTTCTGGCTACACCTTC.